The rows below give T cell receptor beta chains drawn from one sample of a study of cytomegalovirus exposure and HLA in healthy donors. Using immunoSEQ multiplex PCR, the repertoire was profiled, and TCRdb retains in-frame clones only, with some absent. The sample lists 90,000 to 120,000 clones; roughly three quarters were seen once. Sequenced material: PBMCs. The receptors derive from a man aged 18-30 years in good health and CMV-seronegative. CDR3s include the opening cysteine and the closing phenylalanine or tryptophan. Fields, in order: J gene, V gene, clone size, CDR3 protein. Clone sizes are given selectively: once, few, many, or a class where the clone is expanded.

j_call: TRBJ2-2
v_call: TRBV7-9
clone_size: .
cdr3_aa: CASSSTGGHTGELFF

j_call: TRBJ1-4
v_call: TRBV7-9
clone_size: many
cdr3_aa: CASSHRTERANEKLFF

j_call: TRBJ2-7
v_call: TRBV28
clone_size: .
cdr3_aa: CATSHSGGAGSYF

j_call: TRBJ2-5
v_call: TRBV6-5
clone_size: .
cdr3_aa: CASTGGETQYF

j_call: TRBJ1-2
v_call: TRBV14
clone_size: once
cdr3_aa: CASSQDLGQMYGYTF

j_call: TRBJ1-4
v_call: TRBV5-1
clone_size: .
cdr3_aa: CASSFPLGATYRTNEKLFF

j_call: TRBJ2-2
v_call: TRBV5-6
clone_size: .
cdr3_aa: CASSLGPGQGNTGELFF

j_call: TRBJ2-5
v_call: TRBV10-3
clone_size: .
cdr3_aa: CAIRASGGAETQYF

j_call: TRBJ1-5
v_call: TRBV7-9
clone_size: .
cdr3_aa: CSSSQTGDQPQHF

j_call: TRBJ2-6
v_call: TRBV9
clone_size: .
cdr3_aa: CASSAHLRGGAGANVLTF

j_call: TRBJ2-7
v_call: TRBV6-5
clone_size: once
cdr3_aa: CASSGQFGYEQYF

j_call: TRBJ1-2
v_call: TRBV7-9
clone_size: .
cdr3_aa: CASSVRGGSKYGYTF

j_call: TRBJ2-3
v_call: TRBV5-1
clone_size: .
cdr3_aa: CASSLVRDFGTDTQYF

j_call: TRBJ2-7
v_call: TRBV4-2
clone_size: .
cdr3_aa: CASSQRGTASGEQYF

j_call: TRBJ1-5
v_call: TRBV2
clone_size: .
cdr3_aa: CASRGTAGLGQPQHF

j_call: TRBJ2-2
v_call: TRBV28
clone_size: .
cdr3_aa: CASSLPLGTSNTGELFF